The 23 T cell receptor beta chains reported below all come from one sample, sequenced in a study of low-dose radiotherapy and immunotherapy resistance in tumors. Regarding time point: before trial treatment. Gene-specific TRAV and TRBV primers were used for first-strand cDNA, covering alpha and beta chains. With a V-primer adapter and a constant-region primer, TCRs were amplified for approximately 20 PCR cycles. TCRdb re-called the reads with MiXCR, one entry per CDR3 protein. This sample has 80,000 to 95,000 distinct CDR3 sequences, with 9.4% found just once. The material sequenced was PBMCs, taken before treatment. These receptors all stem from a male donor with prostate cancer.

In its sample, this clonotype was seen many times. The chain couples TRBV30 to TRBJ2-1, with D perhaps TRBD2 (6 bases). Trimming removed 3 bases at V and 2 bases at J, with 17 bases between. Germline V gene data show CDR1 as GTSNPN and CDR2 as SVGIG (reference sequence). The CDR3 length is 16 residues. CDR3 in DNA: TGTGCCTGGAGCGCAGGTCCTAGCGAGGCCTACAATGAGCAGTTCTTC. Its translation: CAWSAGPSEAYNEQFF.

This clonotype appeared many times. The chain's CDR3 is CASSQERSGPYEQYF. The CDR3 DNA reads as TGCGCCAGCAGCCAAGAAAGGAGCGGACCCTACGAGCAGTACTTC. This chain uses TRBV4-1 with TRBJ2-7, with a weak D call TRBD2 (5 bases). V dropped 0 bases and J dropped 2 bases, with 11 bases sitting between them. The germline V gene encodes CDR1 MGHRA and CDR2 YSYEKL. CDR3 length: 15 amino acids.

Ten or more counts support this clonotype. This rearrangement joins TRBV5-1 to TRBJ2-1, with 12 bases fitting TRBD2. Germline CDR1 SGHRS, CDR2 YFSETQ. The CDR3 runs 15 residues. The ends lost 4 bases at V and 9 bases at J; junction bases unmatched: 8. The CDR3 is CASSVETSGRSEQFF. The CDR3 DNA reads TGCGCCAGCAGCGTTGAGACTAGCGGGAGATCTGAGCAGTTCTTC.

This clonotype has at least ten counts. This chain uses TRBV28 with TRBJ2-7; TRBD1 is a possible D gene (6 bases). This CDR3 has 15 amino acids. Trimming cost V 6 bases and J 5 bases, with 20 bases left between them. The germline V gene has CDR1 MDHEN and CDR2 SYDVKM. CDR3 nucleotide sequence: TGTGCCAGCAGACTTCAGGGGCGCCCATTTAACGAGCAGTACTTC. Its protein is CASRLQGRPFNEQYF.

Points on this clonotype: One base away lies a much larger clone, so this may be a sequencing read error. The chain uses TRBV7-9 and TRBJ1-1, with D perhaps matching TRBD1 (6 bases). The CDR3 consists of 14 residues. From germline, CDR1 is SEHNR and CDR2 FQNEAQ (reference sequence). CDR3 amino acids: CACSLGRGATEAFF. The CDR3 DNA is TGTGCCTGCAGCCTGGGGAGGGGGGCCACTGAAGCTTTCTTT.

This chain uses TRBV28 with TRBJ2-5; D is uncertain. This CDR3 contains 12 residues. Trimming removed 7 bases at V and 5 bases at J, with 11 bases between. Germline-derived CDR1 and CDR2 are MDHEN and SYDVKM. The CDR3 loop reads CASNWVGETQYF. The CDR3 region has the DNA TGTGCCAGCAACTGGGTTGGGGAGACCCAGTACTTC.

Many counts were recorded for this clonotype. This chain uses TRBV5-1 with TRBJ2-5; TRBD2 aligns across 15 bases. Trimming took 7 bases from V and 3 from J; bases not matched to a gene: 13. From germline, CDR1 is SGHRS and CDR2 YFSETQ. The CDR3 extends over 18 amino acids. The CDR3 nucleotides are TGCGCCAGCTCAAAGGGGACTAGCGGGAGGTTCGCTGAAGAGACCCAGTACTTC. It translates to CASSKGTSGRFAEETQYF.

This clonotype was seen ten or more times. This sequence joins TRBV6-5 and TRBJ2-5, with D perhaps TRBD2 (6 bases). Between the trimmed V and J ends, which lost 0 bases and 0 bases, there was a span of 8 bases. CDR1 MNHEY and CDR2 SVGAGI come from the germline V gene. The length of the CDR3 is 15 residues. For the CDR3, the DNA is TGTGCCAGCAGTTACTCGGAGGGGTACCAAGAGACCCAGTACTTC. Protein: CASSYSEGYQETQYF.

The chain links TRBV3-1 to TRBJ2-6, with 9 bases lining up with TRBD1. V gave up 7 bases and J gave up 0 bases; unmatched junction bases: 4. Germline CDR1 and CDR2: LGHDT and YNNKEL (reference sequence). This CDR3 contains 16 residues. CDR3 amino acids: CASNRGRSSGANVLTF. The CDR3 DNA follows: TGTGCCAGCAACAGGGGGCGATCCTCTGGGGCCAACGTCCTGACTTTC.

In this sample, this clonotype turned up a few times. V and J are TRBV27 and TRBJ2-7; 10 nucleotides align to TRBD1. J lost 3 bases, V lost 4 bases, and 6 bases had no gene match. Germline loops: CDR1 MNHEY, CDR2 SMNVEV (reference sequence). The CDR3 is 15 amino acids. CDR3 in amino acids: CASSSMGQGNYEQYF. CDR3 bases: TGTGCCAGCAGTTCGATGGGACAGGGGAACTACGAGCAGTACTTC.

J is TRBJ1-1 and V is TRBV7-2; TRBD1 matches 7 bases. The CDR3 extends over 18 amino acids. Trimming removed 5 bases from V and 2 bases from J; junction bases left unmatched: 17. Germline V CDR1 and CDR2: SGHTA, FQGNSA. For the CDR3, the DNA is TGTGCCAGCAGCCCTCATGAGGGAAGGGGGCACAGAAACACTGAAGCTTTCTTT. It is translated as CASSPHEGRGHRNTEAFF.

This clonotype was counted many times. The rearrangement joins TRBV6-2 or TRBV6-3 to TRBJ2-2, with 8 bases aligning to TRBD2. The CDR3 spans 17 residues. Germline values: CDR1 MNHEY, CDR2 SVGEGT. V was pared by 5 bases and J by 0 bases, with 8 bases of the junction left unmatched. The DNA for the CDR3 is TGTGCCAGCAGTGAGCTAGCGGGCGCCGCGAACACCGGGGAGCTGTTTTTT. Its protein is CASSELAGAANTGELFF.

Ten or more counts support this clonotype. This chain uses TRBV20-1 with TRBJ2-7; D call uncertain. V lost 4 bases and J 4 bases, leaving 20 bases between the germline ends. The germline V gene has CDR1 DFQATT and CDR2 SNEGSKA (reference sequence). This CDR3 spans 15 amino acids. Written as DNA, the CDR3 is TGCAGTGCTAAATCGTCCGGCCAAGCGTGGTACGAGCAGTACTTC. This encodes CSAKSSGQAWYEQYF.

This clonotype appeared many times. The chain uses TRBV20-1 and TRBJ2-2; possible D gene TRBD1, 6 bases. Per germline, CDR1 DFQATT and CDR2 SNEGSKA (reference sequence). Trimming pared 6 bases from V and 6 bases from J, leaving 14 bases between. The CDR3 has 13 residues. The chain's CDR3 is CSAPGTLAGELFF. The CDR3 DNA reads TGCAGTGCGCCCGGGACACTTGCCGGGGAGCTGTTTTTT.

This clonotype has ten or more counts. This chain links TRBV28 with TRBJ1-5; TRBD1 matches 8 bases. The V gene's germline CDR1 is MDHEN and CDR2 SYDVKM. Unmatched junction bases numbered 3, after V lost 3 bases and J lost 5 bases. The length of the CDR3 is 14 residues. The CDR3 spells CASSLTGAYQPQHF. CDR3 sequence (DNA): TGTGCCAGCAGTTTGACAGGGGCATATCAGCCCCAGCATTTT.

This clonotype was detected many times. This chain joins TRBV4-3 and TRBJ2-1; 9 bases are a match to TRBD2. The CDR3 contains 17 residues. Unmatched junction bases numbered 3, after V lost 0 bases and J lost 0 bases. The germline V gene encodes CDR1 LGHNA and CDR2 YSLEER. The CDR3 here is CASSQERGRDSYNEQFF. The CDR3 DNA sequence: TGCGCCAGCAGCCAAGAGCGCGGGAGGGACTCCTACAATGAGCAGTTCTTC.

This clonotype has at least ten counts. This chain uses TRBV12-3 or TRBV12-4 with TRBJ2-4; 9 nucleotides match TRBD1. V shed 4 bases, J shed 6 bases, and the junction held 7 bases outside the gene matches. CDR3 length: 15 amino acids. CDR3 in amino acids: CASSSTGQGRNIQYF. The CDR3 DNA follows: TGTGCCAGCAGTTCCACGGGACAGGGCCGAAACATTCAGTACTTC.

The chain carries TRBV28 and TRBJ1-5; TRBD1 might be the D (5 bases). The germline V gene encodes CDR1 MDHEN and CDR2 SYDVKM. This CDR3 spans 14 amino acids. V shed 3 bases and J shed 2 bases, with 8 bases lying between them. The CDR3 loop is CASSFRAGNQPQHF. The CDR3 nucleotides are TGTGCCAGCAGTTTCAGGGCTGGCAATCAGCCCCAGCATTTT.

This clonotype was picked up many times. The chain carries TRBV3-1 and TRBJ2-7; either TRBD1 or TRBD2 may supply D (6 bases each). CDR1 LGHDT and CDR2 YNNKEL come from the germline V gene (reference sequence). V gave up 4 bases and J gave up 0 bases, with 19 bases separating them. This CDR3 comprises 17 residues. This CDR3 is CASSRSGASAGSYEQYF. CDR3 in DNA: TGTGCCAGCAGCCGGTCGGGGGCTAGCGCCGGCTCCTACGAGCAGTACTTC.

This chain joins TRBV5-4 and TRBJ2-7, with 7 bases that match TRBD2. The J segment lost 2 bases and the V segment lost 2 bases, leaving 7 bases of the junction unmatched. The CDR3 length is 15 residues. Germline V gives CDR1 SGHNT, CDR2 YYREEE (reference sequence). The chain's CDR3 is CASSLSQREAYEQYF. The DNA for the CDR3 is TGTGCCAGCAGCTTATCCCAGCGGGAAGCCTACGAGCAGTACTTC.

This clonotype was detected ten times or more. The V and J genes are TRBV7-2 and TRBJ1-5; D is perhaps TRBD1 (5 bases). The V end was cut by 6 bases, the J end by 7 bases, with 16 bases between. CDR3 length equals 14 residues. Germline values: CDR1 SGHTA, CDR2 FQGNSA. Written as DNA, the CDR3 is TGTGCCAGCAGTCAAGAGGGACCTCTCCAGCCCCAGCATTTT. This encodes CASSQEGPLQPQHF.

Of note for this clonotype: Only one base separates this from a far larger clonotype, so it likely reflects a read error. This rearrangement joins TRBV6-6 to TRBJ1-5; 7 bases agree with TRBD1. Germline CDR1 and CDR2: MNHNY and SVGAGI (reference sequence). The CDR3 length is 15 residues. CDR3 sequence: CASSEPGQLNHPQHF. The CDR3 DNA reads TGTGCCAGCAGTGAACCGGGACAGCTAAATCATCCCCAGCATTTT.

Many counts were recorded for this clonotype. J is TRBJ2-1 and V is TRBV7-2; D remains unclear. The CDR3 extends over 12 amino acids. The germline V and J ends were trimmed by 5 bases and 12 bases, with 14 bases remaining between them. The V gene's germline CDR1 is SGHTA and CDR2 FQGNSA. The CDR3 DNA is TGTGCCAGCAGCCCGGGCGGACGAGCGCAGTTCTTC. Amino acid sequence: CASSPGGRAQFF.